The next 22 T cell receptor beta chains were all read from a single sample in a study of TIL therapy for anti-PD-1-resistant metastatic lung cancer. The time point was: pre-treatment sample, taken before nivolumab and TIL therapy. The libraries were made with immunoSEQ v3. Repertoires were generated with immunoSEQ multiplex PCR, while TCRdb's copy carries only in-frame clones and drops some. In the table there are tens of thousands of clones, around three quarters of which are singletons. The sample was blood, taken at baseline. The receptors stem from a woman aged 30 to 85 with non-small cell lung cancer.

The chain links TRBV30 to TRBJ2-7; D uncertain. From germline, CDR1 is GTSNPN and CDR2 SVGIG (reference sequence). The CDR3 consists of 12 residues. V lost 2 bases, J lost 2 bases, and 7 bases lay in between. The CDR3 DNA reads as TGTGCCTGGAGTACACCAACCTACGAGCAGTACTTC. It is translated as CAWSTPTYEQYF. Based on the CDR3 plus reference TRBV30 and TRBJ2-7, the full variable domain is SQTIHQWPATLVQPVGSPLSLECTVEGTSNPNLYWYRQAAGRGLQLLFYSVGIGQISSEVPQNLSASRPQDRQFILSSKKLLLSDSGFYLCAWSTPTYEQYFGPGTRLTVT.

The genes are TRBV2 and TRBJ2-1; D is undetermined. The CDR3 has 11 residues. Trimming removed 4 bases from V and 9 bases from J, with 7 bases in between. Germline assignment: CDR1 SNHLY and CDR2 FYNNEI. This CDR3 is CASSVYGEQFF. The CDR3 DNA reads as TGTGCCAGCAGTGTGTACGGTGAGCAGTTCTTC.

This chain uses TRBV6-5 with TRBJ2-1, with no clear D. This CDR3 region has 12 residues. Germline values: CDR1 MNHEY, CDR2 SVGAGI. V was clipped by 4 bases and J by 13 bases, with 14 bases between them. The CDR3 reads CASSSEQRIQFF. For the CDR3, the DNA is TGTGCCAGCAGTTCGGAACAGCGAATACAGTTCTTC.

This chain uses TRBV2 with TRBJ1-1; TRBD1 matches 7 bases. CDR1 and CDR2 from the germline V gene are SNHLY and FYNNEI. The CDR3 sequence is 16 residues long. Trimming removed 3 bases from V and 4 bases from J; junction bases left unmatched: 11. The CDR3 DNA sequence: TGTGCCAGCAGTGACCGACAGGGCCCTCGTCCCACTGAAGCTTTCTTT. This sequence encodes CASSDRQGPRPTEAFF.

This chain uses TRBV11-2 with TRBJ2-1; no reliable D call. V gave up 5 bases and J gave up 0 bases, with 8 bases separating them. CDR3 length: 14 amino acids. Germline V gives CDR1 SGHAT, CDR2 FQNNGV. CDR3 in amino acids: CASSTRSSYNEQFF. The CDR3 DNA is TGTGCCAGCAGCACCCGGAGCTCCTACAATGAGCAGTTCTTC.

This chain links TRBV19 with TRBJ1-2, with 8 bases aligning to TRBD1. Germline V lookup: CDR1 LNHDA, CDR2 SQIVND (reference sequence). The CDR3 consists of 15 residues. The V and J ends lost 2 bases and 2 bases, in that order; junction bases with no gene match: 4. The CDR3 bases are TGTGCCAGTAGTATACAGGGGGCTTCAAACTATGGCTACACCTTC. Its protein product is CASSIQGASNYGYTF. The variable domain in full, with the rest retrieved from reference TRBV19 and TRBJ1-2, is DGGITQSPKYLFRKEGQNVTLSCEQNLNHDAMYWYRQDPGQGLRLIYYSQIVNDFQKGDIAEGYSVSREKKESFPLTVTSAQKNPTAFYLCASSIQGASNYGYTFGSGTRLTVV.

This chain links TRBV5-6 with TRBJ2-4; possible D gene TRBD2, 5 bases. CDR1 SGHDT and CDR2 YYEEEE come from the germline V gene. The CDR3 consists of 15 residues. V was shortened by 0 bases and J by 2 bases, with 9 bases between the two germline ends. The CDR3 loop is CASSLVRETKNIQYF. The CDR3 DNA follows: TGTGCCAGCAGCTTGGTGAGGGAGACCAAAAACATTCAGTACTTC.

This clone was counted a few times. This sequence joins TRBV11-2 and TRBJ2-5; TRBD1 matches 10 bases. The CDR3 runs to 15 residues. Germline V gene lookup returns CDR1 SGHAT and CDR2 FQNNGV. V lost 4 bases to trimming and J lost 4 bases; unmatched junction nucleotides: 6. The CDR3 reads CASSSKTGGRETQYF. DNA of the CDR3: TGTGCCAGCAGCTCGAAGACAGGGGGCAGAGAGACCCAGTACTTC.

This clone was detected once. CDR3 sequence reads: CASIPRGGTQETQYF. The CDR3 DNA reads TGTGCCAGCATCCCTAGGGGGGGGACTCAAGAGACCCAGTACTTC. The genes are TRBV7-2 and TRBJ2-5, with a weak D call TRBD2 (7 bases). The ends were cut back, 7 bases at V and 2 bases at J, with 17 bases in the middle. The germline V gene encodes CDR1 SGHTA and CDR2 FQGNSA. This CDR3 contains 15 residues.

The CDR3 nucleotides read TGTGCCAGCAGCCTGCCGGGCGATAATCAGCCCCAGCATTTT. Its translation is CASSLPGDNQPQHF. J is TRBJ1-5 and V is TRBV7-9; unclear D gene. Trimming pared 5 bases from V and 4 bases from J, leaving 12 bases between. Germline V gives CDR1 SEHNR, CDR2 FQNEAQ (reference sequence). This CDR3 spans 14 amino acids.

In DNA, the CDR3 is TGTGCCAGCAGTTACGGACTAGCGGGAGGAGACAATGAGCAGTTCTTC. This codes for CASSYGLAGGDNEQFF. The chain carries TRBV6-5 and TRBJ2-1, with 14 bases that match TRBD2. Per germline, CDR1 MNHEY and CDR2 SVGAGI. The CDR3 has 16 residues. Unmatched junction bases numbered 2, after V lost 2 bases and J lost 5 bases.

In this sample, this clone turned up a few times. Additional DNA sequences in this sample encode the identical CDR3. The chain employs TRBV11-2 and TRBJ2-3; D not resolved. From germline, CDR1 is SGHAT and CDR2 FQNNGV. This CDR3 contains 14 residues. Trimming took off 1 base at V and 1 base at J, with 6 bases between the two ends. DNA for the CDR3: TGTGCCAGCAGCTTAGGGACGGGCACAGATACGCAGTATTTT. Translated: CASSLGTGTDTQYF.

This rearrangement joins TRBV7-2 to TRBJ2-6; D is ambiguous. The germline V gene has CDR1 SGHTA and CDR2 FQGNSA. V gave up 8 bases and J gave up 0 bases, with 20 bases separating them. The CDR3 spans 18 residues. CDR3 in amino acids: CASFKPTGFSSGANVLTF. CDR3 coding DNA: TGTGCCAGCTTCAAACCAACGGGTTTTAGCTCTGGGGCCAACGTCCTGACTTTC.

This rearrangement joins TRBV5-1 to TRBJ2-5; no definite D call. The CDR3 sequence is 13 residues long. Trimming cost V 0 bases and J 5 bases, with 8 bases left between them. The germline V gene has CDR1 SGHRS and CDR2 YFSETQ. The CDR3 DNA sequence: TGCGCCAGCAGCTTGGGGGTGGAGGAGACCCAGTACTTC. Its translation is CASSLGVEETQYF. Full variable domain (missing parts from reference TRBV5-1 and TRBJ2-5): KAGVTQTPRYLIKTRGQQVTLSCSPISGHRSVSWYQQTPGQGLQFLFEYFSETQRNKGNFPGRFSGRQFSNSRSEMNVSTLELGDSALYLCASSLGVEETQYFGPGTRLLVL.

The chain combines TRBV14 with TRBJ1-3; D remains ambiguous. This CDR3 has 15 amino acids. V was trimmed by 4 bases and J by 0 bases, leaving 10 bases between them. The germline gives CDR1 SGHDN, CDR2 FVKESK. CDR3 residues: CASSPQAVSGNTIYF. Here the CDR3 DNA reads TGTGCCAGCAGCCCGCAAGCCGTCTCTGGAAACACCATATATTTT. The entire variable domain, with the rest obtained from reference TRBV14 and TRBJ1-3, is as follows: EAGVTQFPSHSVIEKGQTVTLRCDPISGHDNLYWYRRVMGKEIKFLLHFVKESKQDESGMPNNRFLAERTGGTYSTLKVQPAELEDSGVYFCASSPQAVSGNTIYFGEGSWLTVV.

The gene calls are TRBV2 and TRBJ2-7; tentative D call: TRBD2 (6 bases). Trimming took 3 bases from V and 12 from J, leaving 12 bases between them. This CDR3 is 11 amino acids long. Looked up from germline, CDR1 is SNHLY and CDR2 is FYNNEI. The CDR3: CASSDSGFWYF. CDR3 in DNA: TGTGCCAGCAGTGATAGCGGTTTTTGGTACTTC.

This chain joins TRBV29-1 and TRBJ1-2; D ambiguous. Germline CDR1 and CDR2: SQVTM and ANQGSEA. V shed 4 bases and J shed 4 bases, with 13 bases lying between them. The CDR3 covers 13 residues. The CDR3 here is CSVVPSFGYGYTF. In nucleotides, the CDR3 is TGCAGCGTTGTCCCCAGCTTCGGCTATGGCTACACCTTC.

The V gene is TRBV30, the J gene TRBJ2-3, with a tentative D call TRBD2 (5 bases). CDR3 length: 10 residues. Germline V gene data show CDR1 as GTSNPN and CDR2 as SVGIG (reference sequence). Deletions cut 5 bases from V and 7 bases from J, with 7 bases between. This CDR3 reads CAWGENTQYF. As DNA, the CDR3 is TGTGCCTGGGGGGAGAATACGCAGTATTTT.

The chain combines TRBV10-2 with TRBJ2-3; 7 bases agree with TRBD2. V dropped 2 bases and J dropped 2; count of bases not matched to a gene: 4. The CDR3 consists of 15 residues. Germline assignment: CDR1 WSHSY and CDR2 SAAADI. The CDR3 DNA is TGCGCCAGCAGTGAGCTAGCGGCCGTCACAGATACGCAGTATTTT. This gives the protein CASSELAAVTDTQYF.

The chain recombines TRBV5-1 with TRBJ2-2; TRBD2 matches 11 bases. The germline gives CDR1 SGHRS, CDR2 YFSETQ. This CDR3 comprises 18 residues. The V and J ends lost 3 bases and 4 bases, in that order; junction bases with no gene match: 11. The DNA of the CDR3 is TGCGCCAGCAGCTCAACTAGCGGGAGTTCAATCGTCACCGGGGAGCTGTTTTTT. Its translation: CASSSTSGSSIVTGELFF.

This clone appeared a few times. The chain uses TRBV29-1 and TRBJ1-1; D remains unclear. Germline V lookup: CDR1 SQVTM, CDR2 ANQGSEA. The CDR3 length is 13 residues. Trimming stripped 6 bases from V and 3 bases from J, with 14 bases between. The CDR3 DNA is TGCAGCGTCGGCCTTTCCGGGGACACTGAAGCTTTCTTT. It codes for CSVGLSGDTEAFF. Looking up the rest from reference TRBV29-1 and TRBJ1-1 gives the full variable domain: SAVISQKPSRDICQRGTSLTIQCQVDSQVTMMFWYRQQPGQSLTLIATANQGSEATYESGFVIDKFPISRPNLTFSTLTVSNMSPEDSSIYLCSVGLSGDTEAFFGQGTRLTVV.

The V and J genes are TRBV6-1 and TRBJ2-3, with D unresolved. V was shortened by 5 bases and J by 4 bases, with 16 bases between the two germline ends. The CDR3 has 15 amino acids. Germline assignment: CDR1 MNHNS and CDR2 SASEGT. The CDR3 DNA follows: TGTGCCAGCAGTTCTAACCCTTTAGAATCAGATACGCAGTATTTT. Amino acids: CASSSNPLESDTQYF.